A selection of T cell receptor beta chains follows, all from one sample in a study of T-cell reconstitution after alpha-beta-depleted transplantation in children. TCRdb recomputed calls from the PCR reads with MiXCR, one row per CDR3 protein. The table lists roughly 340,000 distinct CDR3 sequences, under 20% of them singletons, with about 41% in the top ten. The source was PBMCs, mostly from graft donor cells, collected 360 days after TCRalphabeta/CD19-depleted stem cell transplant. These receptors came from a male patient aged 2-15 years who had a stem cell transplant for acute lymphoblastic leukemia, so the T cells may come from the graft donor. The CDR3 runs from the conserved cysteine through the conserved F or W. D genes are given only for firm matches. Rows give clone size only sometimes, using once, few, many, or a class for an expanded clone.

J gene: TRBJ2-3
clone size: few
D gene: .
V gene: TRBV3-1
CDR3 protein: CASRQRIHTDTQYF
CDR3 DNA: TGTGCCAGCAGACAGCGGATACACACAGATACGCAGTATTTT

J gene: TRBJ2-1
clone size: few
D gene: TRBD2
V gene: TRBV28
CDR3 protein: CASTSPGLAIYNEQFF
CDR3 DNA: TGTGCCAGCACATCCCCGGGACTAGCAATCTACAATGAGCAGTTCTTC

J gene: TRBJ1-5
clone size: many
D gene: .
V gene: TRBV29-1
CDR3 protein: CSARANIDGPQHF
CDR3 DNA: TGCAGCGCCCGGGCCAACATAGACGGGCCCCAGCATTTT

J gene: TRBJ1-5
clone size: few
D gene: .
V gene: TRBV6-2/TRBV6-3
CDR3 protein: CASSYGRGYSNQPQHF
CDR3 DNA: TGTGCCAGCAGTTACGGCCGGGGTTACAGCAATCAGCCCCAGCATTTT

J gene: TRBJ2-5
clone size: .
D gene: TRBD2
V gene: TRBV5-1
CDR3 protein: CASSPLAEETQYF
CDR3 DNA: TGCGCCAGCAGCCCGCTAGCGGAAGAGACCCAGTACTTC

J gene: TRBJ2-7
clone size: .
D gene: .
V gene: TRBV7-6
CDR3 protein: CASSPRQGRRYEQYF
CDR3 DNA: TGTGCCAGCAGCCCGCGGCAAGGGAGGCGGTACGAGCAGTACTTC

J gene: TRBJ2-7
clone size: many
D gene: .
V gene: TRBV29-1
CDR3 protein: CSVEEVGEYEQYF
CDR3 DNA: TGCAGCGTTGAAGAAGTAGGGGAATACGAGCAGTACTTC

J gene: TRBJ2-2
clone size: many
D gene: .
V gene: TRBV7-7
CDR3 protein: CASSLRHNTGELFF
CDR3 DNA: TGTGCTAGCAGCTTACGACACAACACCGGGGAGCTGTTTTTT

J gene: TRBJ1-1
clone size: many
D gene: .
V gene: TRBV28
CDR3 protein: CASSLLVTEAFF
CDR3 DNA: TGTGCCAGCAGTTTATTAGTGACTGAAGCTTTCTTT

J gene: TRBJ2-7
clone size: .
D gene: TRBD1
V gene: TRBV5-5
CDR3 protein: CASSLPRDSLYEQYF
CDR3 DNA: TGTGCCAGCAGCTTGCCCCGGGACAGCCTCTACGAGCAGTACTTC

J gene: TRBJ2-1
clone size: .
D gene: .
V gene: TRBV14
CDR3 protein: CASSQGLNEQFF
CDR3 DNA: TGTGCCAGCAGCCAAGGGCTCAATGAGCAGTTCTTC

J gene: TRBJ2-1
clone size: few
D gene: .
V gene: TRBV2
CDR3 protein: CAREGAYNEQFF
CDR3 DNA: TGTGCCAGGGAGGGGGCTTACAATGAGCAGTTCTTC

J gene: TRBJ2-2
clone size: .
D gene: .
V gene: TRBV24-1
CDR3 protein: CATSDLPGTIGAGELFF
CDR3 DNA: TGTGCCACCAGTGATTTGCCTGGGACAATAGGGGCCGGGGAGCTGTTTTTT

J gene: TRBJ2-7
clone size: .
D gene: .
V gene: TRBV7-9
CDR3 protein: CASTPQMEGTKDLEQYF
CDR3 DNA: TGTGCCAGCACCCCCCAGATGGAGGGAACGAAAGATTTGGAGCAGTACTTC

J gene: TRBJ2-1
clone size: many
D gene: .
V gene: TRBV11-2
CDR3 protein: CASSLVLEQFF
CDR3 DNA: TGTGCCAGCAGCTTAGTACTAGAGCAGTTCTTC

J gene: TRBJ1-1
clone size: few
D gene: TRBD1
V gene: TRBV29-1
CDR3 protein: CSVDQTGMNTEAFF
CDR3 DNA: TGCAGCGTTGACCAGACAGGGATGAACACTGAAGCTTTCTTT

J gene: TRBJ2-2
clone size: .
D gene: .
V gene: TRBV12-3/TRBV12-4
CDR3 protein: CASSRDLGMNTGELFF
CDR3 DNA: TGTGCCAGCAGCCGGGACCTCGGGATGAACACCGGGGAGCTGTTTTTT

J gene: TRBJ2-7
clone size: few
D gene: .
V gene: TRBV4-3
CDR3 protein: CASSQGVGRDEQYF
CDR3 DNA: TGCGCCAGCAGCCAAGGGGTCGGGCGGGACGAGCAGTACTTC

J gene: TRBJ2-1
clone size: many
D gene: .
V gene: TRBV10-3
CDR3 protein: CAISEWAGRLYNEQFF
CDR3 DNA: TGTGCCATCAGTGAGTGGGCCGGAAGACTGTACAATGAGCAGTTCTTC

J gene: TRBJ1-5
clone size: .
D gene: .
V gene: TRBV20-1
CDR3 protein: CSAQEGPRGQPQHF
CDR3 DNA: TGCAGTGCTCAAGAGGGCCCACGAGGTCAGCCCCAGCATTTT

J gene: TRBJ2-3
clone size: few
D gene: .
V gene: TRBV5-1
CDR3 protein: CASSLVLADTQYF
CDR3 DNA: TGCGCCAGCAGCTTGGTACTGGCAGATACGCAGTATTTT

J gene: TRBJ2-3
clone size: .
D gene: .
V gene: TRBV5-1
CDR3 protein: CASSSSARDTQYF
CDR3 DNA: TGCGCCAGCAGCTCCTCAGCCCGGGATACGCAGTATTTT

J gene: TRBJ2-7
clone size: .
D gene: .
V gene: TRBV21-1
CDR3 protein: CASSNQQGQDAHEQYF
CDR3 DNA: TGTGCCAGCAGCAACCAGCAGGGACAGGACGCTCACGAGCAGTACTTC

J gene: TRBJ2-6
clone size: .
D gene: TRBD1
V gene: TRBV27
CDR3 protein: CASSALTGTLTGANVLTF
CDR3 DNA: TGTGCCAGCAGTGCCCTGACAGGGACCCTCACTGGGGCCAACGTCCTGACTTTC

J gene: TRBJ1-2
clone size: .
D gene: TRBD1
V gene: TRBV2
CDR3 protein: CASSERAGGLYGYTF
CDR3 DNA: TGTGCCAGCAGTGAAAGGGCAGGGGGACTCTATGGCTACACCTTC

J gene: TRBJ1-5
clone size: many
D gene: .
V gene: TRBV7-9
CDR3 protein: CASSSKGDNQPQHF
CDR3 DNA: TGTGCCAGCAGCTCCAAGGGGGACAATCAGCCCCAGCATTTT

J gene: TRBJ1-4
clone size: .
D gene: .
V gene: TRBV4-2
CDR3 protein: CASSQERGGTNEKLFF
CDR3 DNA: TGTGCCAGCAGCCAAGAAAGAGGGGGGACTAATGAAAAACTGTTTTTT

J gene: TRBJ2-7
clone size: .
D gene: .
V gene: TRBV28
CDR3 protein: CASSKGGGRYEQYF
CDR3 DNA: TGTGCCAGCAGCAAAGGTGGAGGGAGATACGAGCAGTACTTC

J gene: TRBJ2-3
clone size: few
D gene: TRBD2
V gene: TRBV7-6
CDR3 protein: CASSLTGTSPTDTQYF
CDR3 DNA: TGTGCCAGCAGCTTAACCGGGACTAGCCCCACAGATACGCAGTATTTT

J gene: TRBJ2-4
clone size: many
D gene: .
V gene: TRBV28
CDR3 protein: CASSFFEGYNIQYF
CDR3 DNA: TGTGCCAGCAGTTTCTTCGAGGGCTACAACATTCAGTACTTC

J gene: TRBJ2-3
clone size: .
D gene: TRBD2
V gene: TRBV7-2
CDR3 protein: CASSLSSGRQTDTQYF
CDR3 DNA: TGTGCCAGCAGCTTGTCTAGCGGGAGGCAAACAGATACGCAGTATTTT

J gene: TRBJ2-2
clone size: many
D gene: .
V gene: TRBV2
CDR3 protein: CASRRTVTGELFF
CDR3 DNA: TGTGCCAGCAGACGGACAGTAACCGGGGAGCTGTTTTTT

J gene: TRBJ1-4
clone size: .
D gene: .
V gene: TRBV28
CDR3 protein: CASSLSGPTNEKLFF
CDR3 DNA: TGTGCCAGCAGTTTAAGCGGGCCAACTAATGAAAAACTGTTTTTT

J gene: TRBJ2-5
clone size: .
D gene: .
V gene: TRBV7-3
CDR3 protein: CASSSRPAGPQYF
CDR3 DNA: TGTGCCAGCAGCTCCCGTCCCGCCGGGCCCCAGTACTTC

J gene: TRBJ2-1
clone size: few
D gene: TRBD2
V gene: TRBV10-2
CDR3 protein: CASRISGRPYNEQFF
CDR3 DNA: TGCGCCAGCAGGATTAGCGGGAGGCCCTACAATGAGCAGTTCTTC

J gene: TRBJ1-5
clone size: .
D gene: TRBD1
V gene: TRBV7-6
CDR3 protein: CASIYEWTGGGNQPQHF
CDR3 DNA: TGTGCCAGCATATACGAATGGACAGGGGGAGGCAATCAGCCCCAGCATTTT

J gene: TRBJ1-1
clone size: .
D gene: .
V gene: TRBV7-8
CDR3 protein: CASSLRAMNTEAFF
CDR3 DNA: TGTGCCAGCAGCCTCCGGGCTATGAACACTGAAGCTTTCTTT

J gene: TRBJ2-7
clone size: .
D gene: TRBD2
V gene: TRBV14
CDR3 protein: CASSPLRGVTYEQYF
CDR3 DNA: TGTGCCAGCAGCCCCCTCCGGGGGGTTACCTACGAGCAGTACTTC

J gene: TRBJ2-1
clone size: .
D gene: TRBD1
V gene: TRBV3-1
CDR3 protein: CASGQGLWNEQFF
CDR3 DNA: TGTGCCAGCGGACAGGGTTTGTGGAATGAGCAGTTCTTC

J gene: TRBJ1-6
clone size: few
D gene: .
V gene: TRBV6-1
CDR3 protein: CASSSGVSLPPLHF
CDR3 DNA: TGTGCCAGCAGCTCGGGAGTTAGTCTCCCACCCCTCCACTTT

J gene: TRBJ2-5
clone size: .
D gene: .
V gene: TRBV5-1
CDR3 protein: CASSLDAETAFLGISETQYF
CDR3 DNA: TGCGCCAGCAGCTTGGACGCCGAGACAGCCTTCCTAGGGATCTCCGAGACCCAGTACTTC

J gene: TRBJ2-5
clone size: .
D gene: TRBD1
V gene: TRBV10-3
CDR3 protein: CAISEDRGATQYF
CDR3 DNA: TGTGCCATCAGTGAGGACAGGGGGGCGACCCAGTACTTC

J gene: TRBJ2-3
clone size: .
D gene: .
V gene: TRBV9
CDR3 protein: CASSVLSASTDTQYF
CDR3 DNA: TGTGCCAGCAGCGTACTCTCTGCTAGCACAGATACGCAGTATTTT

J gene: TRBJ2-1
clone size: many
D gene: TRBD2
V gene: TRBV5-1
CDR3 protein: CASSLWTSSYNEQFF
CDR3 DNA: TGCGCCAGCAGCTTGTGGACTAGCTCCTACAATGAGCAGTTCTTC

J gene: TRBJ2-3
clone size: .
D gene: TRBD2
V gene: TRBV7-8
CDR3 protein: CASRQRTSGRTDTQYF
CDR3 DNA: TGTGCCAGCAGGCAAAGGACTAGCGGGAGAACAGATACGCAGTATTTT

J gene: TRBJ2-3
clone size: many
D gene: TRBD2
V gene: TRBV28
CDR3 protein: CASSFPRTSGPRIDTQYF
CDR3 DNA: TGTGCCAGCAGTTTCCCCCGGACTAGCGGGCCCAGAATAGATACGCAGTATTTT

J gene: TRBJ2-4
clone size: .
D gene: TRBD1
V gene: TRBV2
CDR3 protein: CASRDRVAKNIQYF
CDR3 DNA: TGTGCCAGCAGGGACAGGGTGGCCAAAAACATTCAGTACTTC

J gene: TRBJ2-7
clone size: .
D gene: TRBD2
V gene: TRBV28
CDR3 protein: CASTPSSGTYEQYF
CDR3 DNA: TGTGCCAGCACCCCATCTAGCGGGACGTACGAGCAGTACTTC

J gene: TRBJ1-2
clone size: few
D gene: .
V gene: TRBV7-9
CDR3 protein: CASSLSWGSLSYGYTF
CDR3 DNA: TGTGCCAGCAGCTTAAGCTGGGGATCCCTAAGCTATGGCTACACCTTC

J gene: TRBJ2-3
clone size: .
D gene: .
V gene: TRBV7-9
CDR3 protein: CASSLGRFGSLTDTQYF
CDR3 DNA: TGTGCCAGCAGCTTAGGCCGTTTTGGCAGTTTGACAGATACGCAGTATTTT

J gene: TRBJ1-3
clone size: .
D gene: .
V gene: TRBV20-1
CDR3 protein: CSANPRGAPSGNTIYF
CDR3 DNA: TGCAGTGCTAACCCGAGGGGGGCCCCCTCTGGAAACACCATATATTTT

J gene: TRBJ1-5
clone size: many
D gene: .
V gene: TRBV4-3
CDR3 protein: CASSQDGNQPQHF
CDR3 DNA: TGCGCCAGCAGCCAAGACGGGAATCAGCCCCAGCATTTT

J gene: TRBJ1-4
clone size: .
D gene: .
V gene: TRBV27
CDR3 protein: CASSSAGLSRTSEEKLFF
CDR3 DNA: TGTGCCAGCAGTTCCGCAGGGCTAAGCCGGACCTCGGAAGAAAAACTGTTTTTT

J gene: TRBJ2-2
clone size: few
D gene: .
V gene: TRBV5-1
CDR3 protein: CASSLARNTGELFF
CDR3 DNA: TGCGCCAGCAGCTTGGCCAGGAACACCGGGGAGCTGTTTTTT

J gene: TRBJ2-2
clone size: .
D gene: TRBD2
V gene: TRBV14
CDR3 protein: CASSLRAGANTGELFF
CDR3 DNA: TGTGCCAGCAGTCTCCGAGCGGGAGCGAACACCGGGGAGCTGTTTTTT

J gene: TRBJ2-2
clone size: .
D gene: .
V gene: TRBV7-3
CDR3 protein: CASSANRLANTGELFF
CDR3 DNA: TGTGCCAGCAGCGCGAATAGGCTGGCGAACACCGGGGAGCTGTTTTTT